This entry lists 23 T cell receptor beta chains sequenced from one sample in a study of somatic mutations in cytotoxic T cells in rheumatoid arthritis. Here immunoSEQ multiplex PCR was the method, and the copy in TCRdb shows in-frame clones only, minus some. The sample has roughly 18,000 clones; about 83% are singletons. The sequenced sample was CD8+ T cells sorted from blood. The receptors come from a man younger than 30 with rheumatoid arthritis.

The chain couples TRBV19 to TRBJ2-3; 10 bases line up with TRBD1. From germline, CDR1 is LNHDA and CDR2 SQIVND (reference sequence). Trimming removed 10 bases from V and 0 bases from J; junction bases left unmatched: 13. This CDR3 contains 17 residues. CDR3 sequence: CATRGIDRGPSTDTQYF. As DNA, the CDR3 is TGTGCCACCAGGGGGATAGACAGGGGGCCGAGCACAGATACGCAGTATTTT. Variable domain in full (rest from reference TRBV19 and TRBJ2-3): DGGITQSPKYLFRKEGQNVTLSCEQNLNHDAMYWYRQDPGQGLRLIYYSQIVNDFQKGDIAEGYSVSREKKESFPLTVTSAQKNPTAFYLCATRGIDRGPSTDTQYFGPGTRLTVL.

The V call is TRBV10-3, the J call TRBJ2-3; possibly TRBD1 for D (6 bases). The CDR3 extends over 16 amino acids. Germline V CDR1 and CDR2: ENHRY, SYGVKD. The germline V and J ends were trimmed by 3 bases and 6 bases, with 19 bases remaining between them. Here the CDR3 reads CAISDRAGAVPDTQYF. Written as DNA, the CDR3 is TGTGCCATCAGTGATAGGGCAGGGGCAGTTCCGGATACGCAGTATTTT.

The chain couples TRBV27 to TRBJ1-2, with a tentative D call TRBD1 (6 bases). V was pared by 3 bases and J by 5 bases, with 10 bases between. Germline loops: CDR1 MNHEY, CDR2 SMNVEV (reference sequence). The CDR3 extends over 13 amino acids. CDR3 in DNA: TGTGCCAGCAGTTTGGGTCAGGGGTATGGCTACACCTTC. It encodes CASSLGQGYGYTF.

The chain is built from TRBV29-1 and TRBJ2-7; D is perhaps TRBD2 (5 bases). The CDR3 runs 12 residues. The germline CDR1 and CDR2 sequences are SQVTM and ANQGSEA. With 4 bases removed from V and 3 bases from J, the gap between germline ends came to 10 bases. CDR3 region: CSVGSGSYEQYF. CDR3 bases: TGCAGCGTTGGTTCGGGGAGCTACGAGCAGTACTTC.

DNA of the CDR3: TGTGCCAGCGCGCGGGGGACAACAGATACGCAGTATTTT. This translates into CASARGTTDTQYF. The V and J genes are TRBV11-3 and TRBJ2-3; perhaps TRBD2 as D (7 bases). Germline CDR1 is SGHNT and CDR2 is YENEEA. With 8 bases removed from V and 3 bases from J, the gap between germline ends came to 12 bases. This CDR3 is built from 13 residues.

The DNA of the CDR3 is TGTGCCAGCAGCCTTTCCCGGGGCAGGGAGAAGGATACGCAGTATTTT. Its protein is CASSLSRGREKDTQYF. The chain recombines TRBV7-9 with TRBJ2-3; D assignment may be TRBD1 or TRBD2 (5 bases each). The length of the CDR3 is 16 residues. Trimming took 5 bases from V and 6 from J, leaving 21 bases between them. Germline V gene data show CDR1 as SEHNR and CDR2 as FQNEAQ (reference sequence). The complete variable domain, with remaining parts taken from reference TRBV7-9 and TRBJ2-3, reads DTGVSQNPRHKITKRGQNVTFRCDPISEHNRLYWYRQTLGQGPEFLTYFQNEAQLEKSRLLSDRFSAERPKGSFSTLEIQRTEQGDSAMYLCASSLSRGREKDTQYFGPGTRLTVL.

The rearrangement links TRBV7-9 to TRBJ2-7; 10 positions agree with TRBD1. With 5 bases clipped from V and 3 bases from J, the junction kept 10 bases outside the gene matches. Germline V CDR1 and CDR2: SEHNR, FQNEAQ (reference sequence). The CDR3 length is 16 residues. The CDR3 reads CASSRIPGQGNYEQYF. CDR3 nucleotides: TGTGCCAGCAGCCGAATTCCGGGACAGGGGAACTACGAGCAGTACTTC.

The chain recombines TRBV6-5 with TRBJ1-1; unclear D gene. The V gene lost 0 bases and the J gene lost 7 bases, with 9 bases spanning the gap. Per germline, CDR1 MNHEY and CDR2 SVGAGI. The CDR3 totals 13 residues. The chain's CDR3 is CASSYSEWGEAFF. The CDR3, as DNA: TGTGCCAGCAGTTACTCGGAATGGGGTGAAGCTTTCTTT.

This rearrangement joins TRBV28 to TRBJ2-7, with 11 bases fitting TRBD2. The CDR3 extends over 16 amino acids. V dropped 1 base and J dropped 4; count of bases not matched to a gene: 6. Germline values: CDR1 MDHEN, CDR2 SYDVKM. CDR3 sequence (DNA): TGTGCCAGCAGTTTATCCCTAGCGGGGGGAGGGTACGAGCAGTACTTC. Residues: CASSLSLAGGGYEQYF.

In its sample, this clone was seen a few times. J is TRBJ2-7 and V is TRBV6-5, with D unresolved. CDR1 is MNHEY and CDR2 is SVGAGI in the germline V gene. The length of the CDR3 is 13 residues. The V end lost 8 bases, the J end lost 3 bases, and 14 bases lay between the germline ends. CDR3 in DNA: TGTGCCAGCTCCTCCGGACGGATCTACGAGCAGTACTTC. Its translation: CASSSGRIYEQYF.

This clone has only a few counts. The chain employs TRBV28 and TRBJ2-7; D call uncertain. Trimming stripped 8 bases from V and 0 bases from J, with 23 bases between. The CDR3 sequence is 17 residues long. Germline V gene lookup returns CDR1 MDHEN and CDR2 SYDVKM. The CDR3: CASGPRYSEDRSYEQYF. CDR3 nucleotide sequence: TGTGCCAGCGGCCCCCGTTATTCTGAGGACCGCTCCTACGAGCAGTACTTC.

The chain combines TRBV6-4 with TRBJ2-3; D is undetermined. CDR3 length: 14 residues. With 3 bases removed from V and 1 base from J, the gap between germline ends came to 8 bases. CDR1 and CDR2 (germline): MRHNA, SNTAGT. The DNA of the CDR3 is TGTGCCAGCAGTGAGATCCAGGGCACAGATACGCAGTATTTT. This sequence encodes CASSEIQGTDTQYF.

The V call is TRBV15, the J call TRBJ1-4; tentatively, D is TRBD1 (5 bases). Germline CDR1 LNHNV, CDR2 YYDKDF (reference sequence). The CDR3 length is 16 residues. V lost 0 bases to trimming and J lost 4 bases, with 12 bases between them. CDR3 in amino acids: CATSRDPRGGNEKLFF. CDR3 nucleotides: TGTGCCACCAGCAGAGATCCTAGGGGTGGTAATGAAAAACTGTTTTTT.

The CDR3 nucleotides read TGCGCCAGCAGCCAAGACTCGGGGTGGAAACTGTTTTTT. Residues: CASSQDSGWKLFF. This chain uses TRBV4-3 with TRBJ1-4; the D is unclear. CDR1 and CDR2 from the germline V gene are LGHNA and YSLEER. The V end was cut by 0 bases, the J end by 11 bases, with 10 bases between. There are 13 residues in the CDR3.

This clone has just one count. This sequence joins TRBV29-1 and TRBJ1-2; 8 bases match TRBD1. Germline loops: CDR1 SQVTM, CDR2 ANQGSEA. The length of the CDR3 is 12 residues. The V and J ends lost 6 bases and 6 bases, in that order; junction bases with no gene match: 6. The CDR3 region is CSVPDREDGYTF. The CDR3 region has the DNA TGCAGCGTGCCGGACAGGGAAGATGGCTACACCTTC.

The chain combines TRBV7-9 with TRBJ2-7; 7 positions match TRBD2. Losses at the gene ends were 1 base for V and 3 bases for J; bases not matched to a gene: 9. The CDR3 is 16 residues long. Germline values: CDR1 SEHNR, CDR2 FQNEAQ (reference sequence). The CDR3 coding sequence is TGTGCCAGCAGCTTAGTTGGGGGGGTCAGGGACTACGAGCAGTACTTC. Protein product: CASSLVGGVRDYEQYF.

The chain joins TRBV7-9 to TRBJ1-1; weak D call: TRBD1 (5 bases). The CDR3 length is 14 residues. Germline V gene lookup returns CDR1 SEHNR and CDR2 FQNEAQ (reference sequence). V was trimmed by 4 bases and J by 7 bases, leaving 16 bases between them. Here the CDR3 DNA reads TGTGCCAGCAGCTCGACAGCGGTTAGCGGTGAAGCTTTCTTT. As protein: CASSSTAVSGEAFF. The whole variable domain, filled in from reference TRBV7-9 and TRBJ1-1, reads DTGVSQNPRHKITKRGQNVTFRCDPISEHNRLYWYRQTLGQGPEFLTYFQNEAQLEKSRLLSDRFSAERPKGSFSTLEIQRTEQGDSAMYLCASSSTAVSGEAFFGQGTRLTVV.

This clone was counted once. The rearrangement uses TRBV28 and TRBJ2-7; no clear D. V was pared by 3 bases and J by 3 bases, with 15 bases between. Germline CDR1 reads MDHEN; CDR2 reads SYDVKM. The CDR3 loop spans 15 amino acids. CDR3 nucleotide sequence: TGTGCCAGCAGTTTCTCGGCCCAAAGGAACTACGAGCAGTACTTC. Translated: CASSFSAQRNYEQYF.

The rearrangement links TRBV6-1 to TRBJ2-1; TRBD1 agrees at 8 bases. V gave up 5 bases and J gave up 7 bases; unmatched junction bases: 7. The germline gives CDR1 MNHNS, CDR2 SASEGT. This CDR3 comprises 14 residues. The CDR3 loop is CASSFGTGYNEQFF. The CDR3 DNA sequence: TGTGCCAGCAGTTTCGGGACAGGTTATAATGAGCAGTTCTTC.

On this clone: The same CDR3 arises from other DNA sequences in this sample as well. CDR3: CASRGQGTEAFF. The DNA of the CDR3 is TGTGCCAGCCGGGGACAGGGAACTGAAGCTTTCTTT. The rearrangement links TRBV19 to TRBJ1-1; TRBD1 matches at 9 bases. CDR1 is LNHDA and CDR2 is SQIVND in the germline V gene (reference sequence). The CDR3 totals 12 residues. Trimming at V came to 9 bases and at J to 5 bases, leaving 4 bases not matched to a gene.

This clone appeared a few times. The CDR3: CASSDGQSSGANVLTF. In nucleotides, the CDR3 is TGTGCCAGCAGTGATGGACAGAGCTCTGGGGCCAACGTCCTGACTTTC. The chain uses TRBV6-4 and TRBJ2-6, with TRBD1 as a possible D gene (6 bases). The V gene's germline CDR1 is MRHNA and CDR2 SNTAGT. The CDR3 is made up of 16 amino acids. V was trimmed by 3 bases and J by 0 bases, leaving 9 bases between them.

The chain has TRBV27 and TRBJ1-1, with TRBD1 matching over 7 bases. The length of the CDR3 is 13 residues. Germline lookup yields CDR1 MNHEY and CDR2 SMNVEV (reference sequence). V lost 5 bases to trimming and J lost 1 base; unmatched junction nucleotides: 1. Written as DNA, the CDR3 is TGTGCCAGCAGTCACAGGGGGAACACTGAAGCTTTCTTT. Protein: CASSHRGNTEAFF.

The CDR3: CASSRQGWGTEAFF. The CDR3 DNA sequence: TGTGCCAGCAGTCGACAGGGCTGGGGCACTGAAGCTTTCTTT. This sequence joins TRBV6-5 and TRBJ1-1, with 7 bases aligning to TRBD1. This CDR3 has 14 amino acids. Per germline, CDR1 MNHEY and CDR2 SVGAGI. After removal of 5 bases from V and 4 bases from J, the junction contained 7 bases not matched to a gene.